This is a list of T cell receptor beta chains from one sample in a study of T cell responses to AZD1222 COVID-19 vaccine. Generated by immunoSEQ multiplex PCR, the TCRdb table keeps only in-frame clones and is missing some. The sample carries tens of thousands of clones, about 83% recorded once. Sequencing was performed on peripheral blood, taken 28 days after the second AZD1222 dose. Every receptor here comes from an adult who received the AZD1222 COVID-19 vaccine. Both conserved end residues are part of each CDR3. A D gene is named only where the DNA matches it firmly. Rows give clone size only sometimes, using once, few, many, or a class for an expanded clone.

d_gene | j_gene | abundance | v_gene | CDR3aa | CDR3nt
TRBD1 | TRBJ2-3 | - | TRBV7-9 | CASSLTIGGADTQYF | TGTGCCAGCAGCTTAACGATAGGGGGCGCAGATACGCAGTATTTT
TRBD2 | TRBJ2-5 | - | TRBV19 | CASSTRGGQETQYF | TGTGCCAGTAGTACACGGGGGGGCCAAGAGACCCAGTACTTC
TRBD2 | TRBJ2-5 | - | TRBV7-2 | CASSLSSGASETQYF | TGTGCCAGCAGCTTATCAAGCGGGGCATCAGAGACCCAGTACTTC
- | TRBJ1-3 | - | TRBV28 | CASSLNPRHTIYF | TGTGCCAGCAGTTTAAATCCGCGACACACCATATATTTT
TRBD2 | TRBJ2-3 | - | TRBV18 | CASSPGLSTDTQYF | TGTGCCAGCTCACCGGGACTAAGCACAGATACGCAGTATTTT
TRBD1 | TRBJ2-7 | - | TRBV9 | CASSTGGSGATYEQYF | TGTGCCAGCAGCACAGGGGGCAGCGGGGCGACCTACGAGCAGTACTTC
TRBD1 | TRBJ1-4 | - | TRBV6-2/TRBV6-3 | CASSSGTGRVGIEKLFF | TGTGCCAGCAGTTCCGGGACAGGCAGGGTCGGAATTGAAAAACTGTTTTTT
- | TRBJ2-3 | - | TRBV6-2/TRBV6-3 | CASSYGDLNTDTQYF | TGTGCCAGCAGTTACGGGGACTTAAACACAGATACGCAGTATTTT
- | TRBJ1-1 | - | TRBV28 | CASRRDLGAFF | TGTGCCAGCAGGCGGGATCTAGGGGCTTTCTTT
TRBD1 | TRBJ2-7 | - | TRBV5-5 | CASSYRGYEQYF | TGTGCCAGCAGCTACAGGGGCTACGAGCAGTACTTC
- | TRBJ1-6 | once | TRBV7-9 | CASSLAQDSPLHF | TGTGCCAGCAGCTTAGCGCAGGATTCACCCCTCCACTTT
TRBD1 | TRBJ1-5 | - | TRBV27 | CASSLRQGVQPQHF | TGTGCCAGCAGTTTAAGGCAGGGGGTACAGCCCCAGCATTTT
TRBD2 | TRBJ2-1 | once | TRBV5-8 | CASIQWGGDEQFF | TGTGCCAGCATCCAATGGGGAGGGGATGAGCAGTTCTTC
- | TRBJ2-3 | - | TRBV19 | CASSIKIGRGNTDTQYF | TGTGCCAGTAGTATAAAAATAGGGCGTGGTAACACAGATACGCAGTATTTT
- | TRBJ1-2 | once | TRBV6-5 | CASSGQFNNYGYTF | TGTGCCAGCAGCGGACAGTTCAATAACTATGGCTACACCTTC
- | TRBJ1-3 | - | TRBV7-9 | CASSLAPGRVTGNTIYF | TGTGCCAGCAGCTTAGCCCCCGGGAGGGTGACTGGAAACACCATATATTTT
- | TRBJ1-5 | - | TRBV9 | CASSASQSGDQPQHF | TGTGCCAGCAGCGCTTCCCAGAGTGGGGATCAGCCCCAGCATTTT
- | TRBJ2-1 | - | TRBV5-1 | CASSLEGGSYNEQFF | TGCGCCAGCAGCTTGGAAGGAGGGTCCTACAATGAGCAGTTCTTC
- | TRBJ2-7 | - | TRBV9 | CASSVGEGLQSYEQYF | TGTGCCAGCAGCGTAGGAGAGGGACTCCAATCCTACGAGCAGTACTTC
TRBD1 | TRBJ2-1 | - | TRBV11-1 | CASSYRTGANEQFF | TGTGCCAGCAGCTATCGGACAGGGGCCAATGAGCAGTTCTTC
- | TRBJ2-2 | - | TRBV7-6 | CASTPRTANTGELFF | TGTGCCAGCACCCCCCGGACAGCTAACACCGGGGAGCTGTTTTTT
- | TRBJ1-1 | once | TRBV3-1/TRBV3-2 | CASSQAPGGTEAFF | TGTGCCAGCAGCCAAGCCCCAGGTGGTACTGAAGCTTTCTTT
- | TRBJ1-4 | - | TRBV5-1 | CASSLGLEEKLFF | TGCGCCAGCAGCTTGGGGCTGGAAGAAAAACTGTTTTTT
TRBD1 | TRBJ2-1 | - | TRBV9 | CASSTGGGFGTGYNEQFF | TGTGCCAGCAGTACAGGAGGGGGCTTCGGGACAGGCTACAATGAGCAGTTCTTC
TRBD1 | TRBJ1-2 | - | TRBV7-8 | CASSLDRQGDGYTF | TGTGCCAGCAGCTTAGATCGGCAGGGGGATGGCTACACCTTC
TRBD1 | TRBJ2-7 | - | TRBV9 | CASTVGPGGPFASYEQYF | TGTGCCAGCACCGTAGGGCCAGGGGGTCCTTTTGCTTCCTACGAGCAGTACTTC
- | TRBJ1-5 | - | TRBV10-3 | CAIAGQRNQPQHF | TGTGCCATAGCCGGACAGCGCAATCAGCCCCAGCATTTT
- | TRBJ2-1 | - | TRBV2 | CASSIYNEQFF | TGTGCCAGCAGCATCTACAATGAGCAGTTCTTC
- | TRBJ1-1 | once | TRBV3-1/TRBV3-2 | CASRGLPMNTEAFF | TGTGCCAGCAGGGGACTGCCCATGAACACTGAAGCTTTCTTT
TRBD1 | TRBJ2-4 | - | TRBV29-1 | CSVRKGQGIGTNIQYF | TGCAGCGTCAGAAAGGGACAGGGAATTGGGACAAACATTCAGTACTTC
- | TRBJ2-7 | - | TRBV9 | CASSVGLFHGQYF | TGTGCCAGCAGCGTAGGGCTGTTCCACGGGCAGTACTTC
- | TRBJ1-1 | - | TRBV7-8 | CASSLNGRPYTEAFF | TGTGCCAGCAGCTTAAATGGTCGGCCCTACACTGAAGCTTTCTTT
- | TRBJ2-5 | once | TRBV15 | CATSRQTDRETQYF | TGTGCCACCAGCAGACAGACAGATAGGGAGACCCAGTACTTC
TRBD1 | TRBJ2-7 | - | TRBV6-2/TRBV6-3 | CASSPNRGLPYEQYF | TGTGCCAGCAGTCCAAACAGGGGTTTGCCCTACGAGCAGTACTTC
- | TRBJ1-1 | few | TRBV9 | CASSVDPAGEAFF | TGTGCCAGCAGCGTAGATCCGGCCGGTGAAGCTTTCTTT
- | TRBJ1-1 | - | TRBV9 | CASSPGWTEAFF | TGTGCCAGCAGCCCCGGGTGGACTGAAGCTTTCTTT
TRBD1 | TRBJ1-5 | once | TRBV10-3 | CAIGNPRGGSNQPQHF | TGTGCCATCGGCAACCCCAGGGGGGGAAGCAATCAGCCCCAGCATTTT
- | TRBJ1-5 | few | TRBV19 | CASSGVIRSTQLQPQHF | TGTGCCAGTTCAGGGGTTATTCGGTCCACCCAACTTCAGCCCCAGCATTTT
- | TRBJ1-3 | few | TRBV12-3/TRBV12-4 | CASRKQGNTIYF | TGTGCCAGCAGAAAACAGGGAAACACCATATATTTT
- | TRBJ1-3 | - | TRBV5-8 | CASSLGGSGNTIYF | TGTGCCAGCAGCTTGGGAGGGTCTGGAAACACCATATATTTT
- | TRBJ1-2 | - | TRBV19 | CASSMDRYGYTF | TGTGCCAGTAGTATGGACCGCTATGGCTACACCTTC
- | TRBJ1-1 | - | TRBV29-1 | CSVGSLTGRRSTEAFF | TGCAGCGTTGGGTCGCTAACGGGACGGCGGAGCACTGAAGCTTTCTTT
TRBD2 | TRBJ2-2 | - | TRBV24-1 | CAIGGAGELFF | TGTGCCATCGGGGGGGCCGGGGAGCTGTTTTTT
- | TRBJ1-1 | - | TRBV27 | CASSFVQENTEAFF | TGTGCCAGCAGTTTCGTTCAGGAGAACACTGAAGCTTTCTTT
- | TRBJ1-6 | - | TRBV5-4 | CASSLGSPGDSPLHF | TGTGCCAGCAGCTTGGGGAGTCCGGGGGATTCACCCCTCCACTTT
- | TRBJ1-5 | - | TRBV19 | CASSIRGPNQPQHF | TGTGCCAGTAGTATCAGGGGACCGAATCAGCCCCAGCATTTT
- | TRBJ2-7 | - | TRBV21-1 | CASSKKRGVLIEQYF | TGTGCCAGCAGCAAAAAACGGGGGGTTCTAATCGAGCAGTACTTC
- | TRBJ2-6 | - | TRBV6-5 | CASTTSSGANVLTF | TGTGCCAGCACCACGTCTTCTGGGGCCAACGTCCTGACTTTC
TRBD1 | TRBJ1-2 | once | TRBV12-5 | CASGPRSRGRVDGYTF | TGTGCTAGTGGTCCTAGGAGTAGGGGGCGTGTAGATGGCTACACCTTC
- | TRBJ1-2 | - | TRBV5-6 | CASSLGQRGYTF | TGTGCCAGCAGCTTGGGGCAAAGGGGCTACACCTTC
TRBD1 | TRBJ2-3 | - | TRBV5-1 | CASSEGQGSTDTQYF | TGCGCCAGCAGTGAGGGACAGGGATCCACAGATACGCAGTATTTT
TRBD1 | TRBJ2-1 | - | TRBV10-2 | CASSENAGGSYNEQFF | TGCGCCAGCAGTGAGAATGCAGGGGGCTCCTACAATGAGCAGTTCTTC
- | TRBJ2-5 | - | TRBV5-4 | CASSWGAAYGIQETQYF | TGTGCCAGCAGCTGGGGGGCGGCCTACGGAATCCAAGAGACCCAGTACTTC
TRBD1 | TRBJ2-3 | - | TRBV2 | CASGATGPGDTQYF | TGTGCCAGCGGGGCGACAGGGCCGGGAGATACGCAGTATTTT
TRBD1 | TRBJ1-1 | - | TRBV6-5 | CASISQGLNTEAFF | TGTGCCAGCATCTCACAGGGGTTGAACACTGAAGCTTTCTTT
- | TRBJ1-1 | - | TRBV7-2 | CASSIPLGRGNTEAFF | TGTGCCAGCAGCATCCCGTTGGGCAGGGGGAACACTGAAGCTTTCTTT
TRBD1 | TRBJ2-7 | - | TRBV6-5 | CASSYNGQGYEQYF | TGTGCCAGCAGTTACAATGGACAGGGCTACGAGCAGTACTTC
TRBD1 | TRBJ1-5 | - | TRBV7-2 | CASSYTGVSNQPQHF | TGTGCCAGCAGCTATACAGGGGTTAGCAATCAGCCCCAGCATTTT